The 20 T cell receptor beta chains given below trace back to one sample, sequenced in a study of CD8+ T cells in alopecia areata. Sequencing used cDNA as its template, made by extracting RNA and reverse transcribing it. Clones were sequenced by immunoSEQ multiplex PCR, and TCRdb holds only the in-frame ones, with some missing. The table lists approximately 210,000 clones, around 64% of them singletons, with about 1.3% in the top ten. The sample's treatment: oral pan-JAK inhibitor, 5-10 mg twice daily. The input for sequencing was CD4+ T cells sorted from blood, taken at roughly week 49, from a patient treated with tofacitinib. The source is a human donor with alopecia areata.

This chain links TRBV29-1 with TRBJ2-1; a possible D gene is TRBD1 (6 bases). Germline V gives CDR1 SQVTM, CDR2 ANQGSEA. Trimming shortened V by 6 bases and J by 5 bases, and 20 bases separated the two germline ends. The CDR3 is 15 amino acids. DNA for the CDR3: TGCAGCGTCCCAGGGGCCATCATCCAGGACAATGAGCAGTTCTTC. Protein product: CSVPGAIIQDNEQFF.

The V and J genes are TRBV11-2 and TRBJ2-5, with D perhaps TRBD2 (7 bases). Trimming took off 4 bases at V and 4 bases at J, with 19 bases between the two ends. The CDR3 covers 16 residues. Germline V gives CDR1 SGHAT, CDR2 FQNNGV. DNA of the CDR3: TGTGCCAGCAGCTCCCCGCTTGGGGGCGGGGGAGAGACCCAGTACTTC. It encodes CASSSPLGGGGETQYF.

This rearrangement joins TRBV28 to TRBJ1-1; D call uncertain. V was pared by 6 bases and J by 8 bases, with 13 bases between. This CDR3 spans 12 amino acids. CDR1 and CDR2 from the germline V gene are MDHEN and SYDVKM. CDR3 sequence (DNA): TGTGCCAGCAGCTACGAGGGATCGGAAGCTTTCTTT. Residues: CASSYEGSEAFF.

The rearrangement joins TRBV29-1 to TRBJ2-5, with a tentative D call TRBD1 (5 bases). The germline V and J ends were trimmed by 3 bases and 5 bases, with 16 bases remaining between them. Per the germline V gene, CDR1 is SQVTM and CDR2 is ANQGSEA. The CDR3 totals 14 residues. CDR3 bases: TGCAGCGTTGACGGGTGGGGCAGCTTTGAGACCCAGTACTTC. Translation gives CSVDGWGSFETQYF. The complete variable domain, with remaining parts taken from reference TRBV29-1 and TRBJ2-5, reads SAVISQKPSRDICQRGTSLTIQCQVDSQVTMMFWYRQQPGQSLTLIATANQGSEATYESGFVIDKFPISRPNLTFSTLTVSNMSPEDSSIYLCSVDGWGSFETQYFGPGTRLLVL.

DNA for the CDR3: TGTGCCATCAGTGGAGGTAACAGGGAAGGATTTACTGAAGCTTTCTTT. Translation gives CAISGGNREGFTEAFF. The chain links TRBV10-3 to TRBJ1-1, with TRBD1 as a possible D gene (6 bases). The CDR3 totals 16 residues. Trimming shortened V by 4 bases and J by 5 bases, and 20 bases separated the two germline ends. Germline V gives CDR1 ENHRY, CDR2 SYGVKD.

The chain links TRBV29-1 to TRBJ2-4, with D perhaps matching TRBD1 or TRBD2 (7 bases each). Germline V gene lookup returns CDR1 SQVTM and CDR2 ANQGSEA. The germline V and J ends were trimmed by 4 bases and 3 bases, with 13 bases remaining between them. This CDR3 has 14 residues. CDR3 sequence (DNA): TGCAGCGTTGGGACTAGGACAGGCAAAAACATTCAGTACTTC. It is translated as CSVGTRTGKNIQYF.

This clone was seen only once. CDR3 protein: CASSNRGSVGEQYF. CDR3 nucleotides: TGTGCCAGCAGCAACCGGGGCAGCGTGGGCGAGCAGTACTTC. The chain couples TRBV5-6 to TRBJ2-7, with D perhaps being TRBD1 or TRBD2 (5 bases each). Germline V gives CDR1 SGHDT, CDR2 YYEEEE. Trimming shortened V by 4 bases and J by 6 bases, and 17 bases separated the two germline ends. The CDR3 loop spans 14 amino acids.

This clone has more than one count but fewer than ten. An end of the junction does not agree with germline; a read error may underlie this. V usage is TRBV7-9 and J usage is TRBJ2-4; D ambiguous. From germline, CDR1 is SEHNR and CDR2 FQNEAQ (reference sequence). There are 13 residues in the CDR3. The CDR3 region has the DNA TGTGCCAGCAGCTTAGTAGGATCATTGGCGGTGAACTTC. It specifies CASSLVGSLAVNF.

The gene calls are TRBV30 and TRBJ1-1; D is unresolved. The CDR3 is made up of 12 amino acids. V was shortened by 5 bases and J by 0 bases, with 7 bases between the two germline ends. Per the germline V gene, CDR1 is GTSNPN and CDR2 is SVGIG (reference sequence). The CDR3 region has the DNA TGTGCCTGGGGATTCATGAACACTGAAGCTTTCTTT. As protein: CAWGFMNTEAFF.

The rearrangement joins TRBV27 to TRBJ1-2; the D is unclear. Trimming pared 2 bases from V and 2 bases from J, leaving 9 bases between. This CDR3 contains 14 residues. The germline V gene has CDR1 MNHEY and CDR2 SMNVEV (reference sequence). In DNA form, the CDR3 reads TGTGCCAGCAGTTTAGACGGGGTCAACTATGGCTACACCTTC. Protein product: CASSLDGVNYGYTF.

V and J are TRBV30 and TRBJ1-1, with D unclear. The CDR3 is 12 amino acids. The V and J ends lost 6 bases and 4 bases respectively, with 12 bases between them. Germline lookup yields CDR1 GTSNPN and CDR2 SVGIG (reference sequence). CDR3: CACNRRVTEAFF. For the CDR3, the DNA is TGTGCCTGCAACCGGAGGGTCACTGAAGCTTTCTTT.

The chain uses TRBV20-1 and TRBJ1-4; D gene unclear. CDR1 DFQATT and CDR2 SNEGSKA come from the germline V gene (reference sequence). The CDR3 spans 11 residues. With 2 bases removed from V and 5 bases from J, the gap between germline ends came to 3 bases. The CDR3 loop is CSARLNEKLFF. The DNA of the CDR3 is TGCAGTGCTAGACTCAATGAAAAACTGTTTTTT.

Points on this clone: This sample includes further DNA sequences coding for the same CDR3. J is TRBJ2-7 and V is TRBV29-1, with 7 bases that match TRBD1. The CDR3 length is 12 residues. With 6 bases clipped from V and 2 bases from J, the junction kept 4 bases outside the gene matches. Germline V CDR1 and CDR2: SQVTM, ANQGSEA. The chain's CDR3 is CSVRQGAYEQYF. In nucleotides, the CDR3 is TGCAGCGTCCGACAGGGAGCCTACGAGCAGTACTTC.

The V and J genes are TRBV30 and TRBJ1-2; D gene unclear. CDR3 size: 14 residues. The V gene lost 3 bases and the J gene lost 5 bases, with 16 bases spanning the gap. Germline V gene data show CDR1 as GTSNPN and CDR2 as SVGIG (reference sequence). The CDR3 reads CAWSLLHPAYGYTF. The CDR3 DNA is TGTGCCTGGAGCCTTCTCCACCCGGCGTATGGCTACACCTTC. The full variable domain, its missing parts supplied by reference TRBV30 and TRBJ1-2, is SQTIHQWPATLVQPVGSPLSLECTVEGTSNPNLYWYRQAAGRGLQLLFYSVGIGQISSEVPQNLSASRPQDRQFILSSKKLLLSDSGFYLCAWSLLHPAYGYTFGSGTRLTVV.

The table lists this clone with a few counts. The chain has TRBV14 and TRBJ1-3; no definite D call. V was trimmed by 5 bases and J by 3 bases, leaving 8 bases between them. Per the germline V gene, CDR1 is SGHDN and CDR2 is FVKESK. The CDR3 spans 13 residues. The CDR3 nucleotides read TGTGCCAGCAGCTCCAACCATGGAAACACCATATATTTT. It yields the protein CASSSNHGNTIYF.

The V gene is TRBV28, the J gene TRBJ1-2; D gene ambiguous. V lost 4 bases and J 3 bases, leaving 12 bases between the germline ends. The CDR3 is made up of 14 amino acids. CDR1 and CDR2 (germline): MDHEN, SYDVKM. The CDR3 region is CASSSATLHYGYTF. CDR3 DNA sequence: TGTGCCAGCAGTTCGGCAACACTCCACTATGGCTACACCTTC.

V and J are TRBV7-8 and TRBJ2-6, with D maybe TRBD1 (5 bases). CDR1 SGHVS and CDR2 FQNEAQ come from the germline V gene. The CDR3 length is 16 residues. V lost 0 bases and J 2 bases, leaving 8 bases between the germline ends. The DNA for the CDR3 is TGTGCCAGCAGCTTAGCAGACAGAGCTGGGGCCAACGTCCTGACTTTC. Translation: CASSLADRAGANVLTF.

The V call is TRBV5-1, the J call TRBJ2-7; the match to TRBD1 covers 7 bases. CDR3 size: 15 residues. Germline values: CDR1 SGHRS, CDR2 YFSETQ. The trim removed 5 bases at V and 0 bases at J, leaving 8 bases unmatched. The DNA of the CDR3 is TGCGCCAGCAGTAGGTCAGGGGGTGACTCCTACGAGCAGTACTTC. Its translation is CASSRSGGDSYEQYF.

This clone appeared once. The gene calls are TRBV7-2 and TRBJ2-7; D is possibly TRBD1 (5 bases). Germline V gene data show CDR1 as SGHTA and CDR2 as FQGNSA. V was pared by 1 base and J by 2 bases, with 9 bases between. The CDR3 spans 14 residues. The chain's CDR3 is CASSLGQTTYEQYF. As DNA, the CDR3 is TGTGCCAGCAGCTTAGGACAGACCACCTACGAGCAGTACTTC.

This clone was detected many times. The V and J genes are TRBV10-3 and TRBJ2-1; D might be TRBD2 (5 bases). The V gene lost 1 base and the J gene lost 6 bases, with 10 bases spanning the gap. The germline V gene encodes CDR1 ENHRY and CDR2 SYGVKD. The CDR3 consists of 14 residues. The CDR3 spells CAISEFTRANEQFF. The CDR3 nucleotides read TGTGCCATCAGTGAGTTCACTAGGGCCAATGAGCAGTTCTTC.